These 2 T cell receptor beta chains came from one sample sequenced in a study of human T cells and chemical hapten exposure. Time point in this sample: patch test 3, about 24 weeks after DPC sensitization. Treatment noted: therapeutic diphenylcyclopropenone sensitization with weekly scalp DPC. Whole blood that had not been fractionated was the source of extracted total RNA. MiXCR was run by TCRdb on the RACE reads, yielding one entry per CDR3 protein. The data hold under 50,000 distinct CDR3 sequences, with approximately 12% observed a single time. The source material was whole blood, sampled in connection with sensitization to the hapten diphenylcyclopropenone (DPC). The receptors here all came from a middle-aged woman with alopecia areata. Some clones in this sample may be carry-over from other donors' samples.

The chain recombines TRBV28 with TRBJ2-3, with D perhaps matching TRBD1 or TRBD2 (5 bases each). This CDR3 has 16 residues. V lost 4 bases and J 4 bases, leaving 18 bases between the germline ends. CDR1 MDHEN and CDR2 SYDVKM come from the germline V gene. The CDR3 region has the DNA TGTGCCAGCAGTTCCACGGGACGGCACGTCGCAGATACGCAGTATTTT. Translation: CASSSTGRHVADTQYF. Supplemented by reference TRBV28 and TRBJ2-3, the full variable domain reads DVKVTQSSRYLVKRTGEKVFLECVQDMDHENMFWYRQDPGLGLRLIYFSYDVKMKEKGDIPEGYSVSREKKERFSLILESASTNQTSMYLCASSSTGRHVADTQYFGPGTRLTVL.

The chain employs TRBV4-2 and TRBJ2-2; TRBD2 matches 8 bases. Trimming removed 0 bases from V and 3 bases from J; junction bases left unmatched: 3. Germline-derived CDR1 and CDR2 are LGHNA and YNFKEQ. CDR3 size: 16 residues. CDR3 in amino acids: CASSQDGTRDTGELFF. CDR3 sequence (DNA): TGTGCCAGCAGCCAAGATGGGACTAGAGACACCGGGGAGCTGTTTTTT.